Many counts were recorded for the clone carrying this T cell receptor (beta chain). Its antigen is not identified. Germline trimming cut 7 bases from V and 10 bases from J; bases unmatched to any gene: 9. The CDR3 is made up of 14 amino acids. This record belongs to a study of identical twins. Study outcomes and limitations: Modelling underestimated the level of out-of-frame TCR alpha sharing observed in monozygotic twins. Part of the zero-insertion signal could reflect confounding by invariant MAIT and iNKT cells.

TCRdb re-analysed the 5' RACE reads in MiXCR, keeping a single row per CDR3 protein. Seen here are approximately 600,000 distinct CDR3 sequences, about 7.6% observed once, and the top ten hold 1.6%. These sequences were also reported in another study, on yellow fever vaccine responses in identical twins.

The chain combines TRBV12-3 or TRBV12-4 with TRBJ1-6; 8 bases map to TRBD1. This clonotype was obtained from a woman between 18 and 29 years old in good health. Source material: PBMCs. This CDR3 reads CASTPDRVGSPLHF. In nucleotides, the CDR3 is TGTGCCAGCACCCCGGACAGGGTAGGGTCACCCCTCCACTTT.